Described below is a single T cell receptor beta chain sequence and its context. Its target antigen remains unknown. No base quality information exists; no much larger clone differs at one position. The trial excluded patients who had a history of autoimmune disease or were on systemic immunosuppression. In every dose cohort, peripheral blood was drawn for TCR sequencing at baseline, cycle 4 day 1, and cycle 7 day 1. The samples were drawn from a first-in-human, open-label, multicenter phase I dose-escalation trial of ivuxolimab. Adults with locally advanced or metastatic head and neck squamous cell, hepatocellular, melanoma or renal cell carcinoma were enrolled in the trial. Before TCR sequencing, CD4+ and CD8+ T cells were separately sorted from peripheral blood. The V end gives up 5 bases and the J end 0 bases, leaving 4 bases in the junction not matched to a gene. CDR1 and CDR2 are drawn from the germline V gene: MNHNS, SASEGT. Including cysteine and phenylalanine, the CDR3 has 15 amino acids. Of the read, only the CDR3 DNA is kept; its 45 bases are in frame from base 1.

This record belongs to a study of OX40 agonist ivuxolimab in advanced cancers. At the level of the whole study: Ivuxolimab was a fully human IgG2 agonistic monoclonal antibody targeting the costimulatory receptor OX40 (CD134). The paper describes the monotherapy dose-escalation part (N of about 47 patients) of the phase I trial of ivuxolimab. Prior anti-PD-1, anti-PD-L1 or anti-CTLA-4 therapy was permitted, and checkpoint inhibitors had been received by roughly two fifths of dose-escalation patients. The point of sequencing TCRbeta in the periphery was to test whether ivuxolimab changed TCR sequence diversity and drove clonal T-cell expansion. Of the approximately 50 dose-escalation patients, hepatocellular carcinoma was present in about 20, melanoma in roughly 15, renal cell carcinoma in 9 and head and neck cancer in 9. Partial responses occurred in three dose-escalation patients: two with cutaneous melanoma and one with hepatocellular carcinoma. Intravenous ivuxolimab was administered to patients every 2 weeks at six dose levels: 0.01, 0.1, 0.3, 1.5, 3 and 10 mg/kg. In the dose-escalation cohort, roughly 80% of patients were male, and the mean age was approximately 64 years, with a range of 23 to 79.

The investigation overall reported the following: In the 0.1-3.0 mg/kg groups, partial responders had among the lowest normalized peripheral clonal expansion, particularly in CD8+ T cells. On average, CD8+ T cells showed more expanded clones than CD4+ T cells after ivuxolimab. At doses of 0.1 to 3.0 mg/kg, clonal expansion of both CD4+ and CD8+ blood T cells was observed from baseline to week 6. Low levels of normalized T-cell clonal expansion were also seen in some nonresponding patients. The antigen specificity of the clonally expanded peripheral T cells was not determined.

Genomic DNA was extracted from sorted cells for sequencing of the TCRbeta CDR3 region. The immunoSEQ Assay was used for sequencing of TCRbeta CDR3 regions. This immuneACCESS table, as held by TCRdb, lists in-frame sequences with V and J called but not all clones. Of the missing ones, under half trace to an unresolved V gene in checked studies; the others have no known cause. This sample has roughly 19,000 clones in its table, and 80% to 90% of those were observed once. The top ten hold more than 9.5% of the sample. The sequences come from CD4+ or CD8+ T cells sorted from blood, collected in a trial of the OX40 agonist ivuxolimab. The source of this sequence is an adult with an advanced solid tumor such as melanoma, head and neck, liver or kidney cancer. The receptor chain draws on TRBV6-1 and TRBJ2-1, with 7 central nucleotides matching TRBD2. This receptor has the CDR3 CASSSSGTSYNEQFF. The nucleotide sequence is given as TGTGCCAGCAGTTCCAGCGGGACCTCCTACAATGAGCAGTTCTTC.